This T cell receptor beta chain came from a study of regulatory T cells in long-lasting Graves disease. Per the germline V gene, CDR1 is MGHRA and CDR2 is YSYEKL. The CDR3 sequence is 13 residues long. V was cut by 4 bases and J by 11 bases, with 15 bases left in between. This clonotype was found a few times. According to the study, TCR beta libraries were built with iRepertoire HTBI primers and CDR3-region Arm-PCR. TCRdb reprocessed the multiplex PCR reads with MiXCR, giving one entry per CDR3 protein. The sample includes 500,000 or so distinct CDR3 sequences, roughly 17% seen only once; the top ten take roughly an eighth. The time point was: newly diagnosed GD, antithyroid drugs for less than 3 months. RNA from PBMCs was the source of the TCR library. The same sample was also used in a study of T cells in Graves' hyperthyroidism and ophthalmopathy.

The chain recombines TRBV4-1 with TRBJ2-1; D is uncertain. The receptor was isolated from a middle-aged man with Graves disease. The sample in question was peripheral blood mononuclear cells (PBMCs), obtained at new diagnosis, from a patient treated with antithyroid drugs. The DNA for the CDR3 is TGCGCCAGCAGCCGAACTACAATCGAACAGCAGTTCTTC. Its translation: CASSRTTIEQQFF.